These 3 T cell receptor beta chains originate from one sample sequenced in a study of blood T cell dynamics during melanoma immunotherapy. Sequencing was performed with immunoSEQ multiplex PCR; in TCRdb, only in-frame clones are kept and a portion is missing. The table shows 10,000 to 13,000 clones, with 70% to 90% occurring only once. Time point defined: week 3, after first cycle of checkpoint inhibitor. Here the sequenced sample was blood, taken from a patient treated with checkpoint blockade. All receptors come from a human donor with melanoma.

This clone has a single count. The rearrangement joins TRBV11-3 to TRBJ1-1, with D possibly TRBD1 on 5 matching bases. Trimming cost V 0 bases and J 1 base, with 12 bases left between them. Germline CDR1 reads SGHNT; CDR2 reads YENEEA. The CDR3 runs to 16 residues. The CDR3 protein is CASSLDGRGGNTEAFF. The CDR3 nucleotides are TGTGCCAGCAGCTTAGACGGCCGGGGCGGGAACACTGAAGCTTTCTTT.

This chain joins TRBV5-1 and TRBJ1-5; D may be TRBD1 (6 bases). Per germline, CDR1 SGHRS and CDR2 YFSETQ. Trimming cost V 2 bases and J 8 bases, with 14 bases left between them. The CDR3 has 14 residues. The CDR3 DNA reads TGCGCCAGCAGCTTTCGGGGGGCAGGGGAGCCCCAGCATTTT. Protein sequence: CASSFRGAGEPQHF.

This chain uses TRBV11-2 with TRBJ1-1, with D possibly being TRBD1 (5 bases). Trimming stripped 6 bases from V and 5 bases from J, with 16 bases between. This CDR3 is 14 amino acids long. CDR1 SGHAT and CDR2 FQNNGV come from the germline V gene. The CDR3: CASSFGGSGTEAFF. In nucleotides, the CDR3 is TGTGCCAGCAGTTTTGGGGGGTCAGGGACTGAAGCTTTCTTT.